These 7 T cell receptor beta chains came from one sample sequenced in a study of blood T cells in healthy people across ages (dated by TCRdb to about 2015). Library creation used 5' RACE. Instrument used: Illumina HiSeq 2500. A second about 7 to 12 cycle PCR used a sample-barcoded 5' primer and a J-beta primer mix. TCRdb reanalyzed the raw reads on its own, using fastp at Q25 for trimming and MiXCR for clone calling, and kept in-frame beta chains. A single entry per CDR3 protein holds the most common genes and DNA from its merged rows. The sample table holds some 550,000 distinct CDR3 sequences, of which around 48% were seen once. The ten largest clones take up 20% to 25% of the sample. The sequenced sample consisted of blood. The receptors here all came from an elderly man in good health.

This clonotype was detected only a few times. J is TRBJ1-5 and V is TRBV27; tentative D call: TRBD1 (6 bases). This CDR3 has 14 residues. Germline V gene sequence: CDR1 MNHEY, CDR2 SMNVEV (reference sequence). Trimming cost V 3 bases and J 6 bases, with 12 bases left between them. The CDR3 spells CASSFQGRGQPQHF. The CDR3 nucleotides read TGTGCCAGCAGTTTCCAGGGGAGGGGTCAGCCCCAGCATTTT.

J is TRBJ2-2 and V is TRBV28, with D possibly matching TRBD2 (6 bases). Germline loops: CDR1 MDHEN, CDR2 SYDVKM. This CDR3 is built from 13 residues. Trimming removed 10 bases from V and 5 bases from J, with 14 bases in between. CDR3 DNA: TGTGCCAACAGGAGGGGTAGGACCGGGGAGCTGTTTTTT. The encoded protein is CANRRGRTGELFF.

This clonotype was observed a few times. The genes are TRBV28 and TRBJ2-1, with D possibly matching TRBD1 (5 bases). Germline values: CDR1 MDHEN, CDR2 SYDVKM. CDR3 length: 17 amino acids. With 1 base removed from V and 0 bases from J, the gap between germline ends came to 13 bases. For the CDR3, the DNA is TGTGCCAGCAGTTTATTTTTTAGGGGCAGCTCCTACAATGAGCAGTTCTTC. This gives the protein CASSLFFRGSSYNEQFF.

The J gene is TRBJ2-5, the V gene TRBV12-3 or TRBV12-4, with 11 nucleotides matching TRBD2. The length of the CDR3 is 16 residues. With 6 bases clipped from V and 3 bases from J, the junction kept 9 bases outside the gene matches. The CDR3 region is CASSLGSGGAKETQYF. The CDR3 nucleotides are TGTGCCAGCAGCCTAGGTAGCGGGGGGGCAAAAGAGACCCAGTACTTC.

V usage is TRBV30 and J usage is TRBJ2-1, with 9 bases lining up with TRBD2. Germline CDR1 GTSNPN, CDR2 SVGIG (reference sequence). The CDR3 has 15 amino acids. V lost 3 bases, J lost 6 bases, and 9 bases stayed unmatched. The CDR3 loop reads CAWRPPSGALNEQFF. CDR3 coding DNA: TGTGCCTGGAGACCCCCTAGCGGGGCTCTCAATGAGCAGTTCTTC. Variable domain in full (rest from reference TRBV30 and TRBJ2-1): SQTIHQWPATLVQPVGSPLSLECTVEGTSNPNLYWYRQAAGRGLQLLFYSVGIGQISSEVPQNLSASRPQDRQFILSSKKLLLSDSGFYLCAWRPPSGALNEQFFGPGTRLTVL.

The V call is TRBV7-9, the J call TRBJ2-3; D is uncertain. Trimming cost V 5 bases and J 1 base, with 10 bases left between them. CDR3 length: 14 amino acids. Germline V gene data show CDR1 as SEHNR and CDR2 as FQNEAQ (reference sequence). Here the CDR3 reads CASSPDVGTDTQYF. The CDR3 DNA reads as TGTGCCAGCAGCCCGGACGTGGGCACAGATACGCAGTATTTT. Supplemented by reference TRBV7-9 and TRBJ2-3, the full variable domain reads DTGVSQNPRHKITKRGQNVTFRCDPISEHNRLYWYRQTLGQGPEFLTYFQNEAQLEKSRLLSDRFSAERPKGSFSTLEIQRTEQGDSAMYLCASSPDVGTDTQYFGPGTRLTVL.

This clonotype was seen a few times. The rearrangement joins TRBV5-1 to TRBJ2-5; a weak D match, TRBD2 (5 bases). The V and J ends lost 2 bases and 1 base respectively, with 12 bases between them. CDR1 and CDR2 (germline): SGHRS, YFSETQ. This CDR3 has 15 residues. CDR3 coding DNA: TGCGCCAGCAGCTTCGGTAGCGTTGTCCAAGAGACCCAGTACTTC. It translates to CASSFGSVVQETQYF.